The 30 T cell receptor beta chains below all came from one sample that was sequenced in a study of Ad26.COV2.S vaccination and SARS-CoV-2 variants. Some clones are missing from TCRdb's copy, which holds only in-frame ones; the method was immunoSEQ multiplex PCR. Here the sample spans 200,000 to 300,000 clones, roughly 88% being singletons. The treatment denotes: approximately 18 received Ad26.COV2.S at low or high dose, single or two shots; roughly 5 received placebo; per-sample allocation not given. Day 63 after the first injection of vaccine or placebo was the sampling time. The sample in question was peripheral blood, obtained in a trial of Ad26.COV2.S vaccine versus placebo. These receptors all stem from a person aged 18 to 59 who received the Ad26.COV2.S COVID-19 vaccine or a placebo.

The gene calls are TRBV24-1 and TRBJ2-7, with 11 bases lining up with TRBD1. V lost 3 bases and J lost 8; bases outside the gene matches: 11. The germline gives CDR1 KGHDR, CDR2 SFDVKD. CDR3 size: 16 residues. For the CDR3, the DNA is TGTGCCACCAGTGATCCCCAGGGACAGGGGGGTTTCAAGCAGTACTTC. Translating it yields CATSDPQGQGGFKQYF.

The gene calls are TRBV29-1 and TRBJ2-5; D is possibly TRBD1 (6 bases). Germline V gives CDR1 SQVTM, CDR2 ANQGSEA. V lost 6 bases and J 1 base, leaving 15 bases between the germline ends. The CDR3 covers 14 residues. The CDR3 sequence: CSVGAGFTQETQYF. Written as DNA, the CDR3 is TGCAGCGTGGGGGCAGGGTTCACCCAAGAGACCCAGTACTTC.

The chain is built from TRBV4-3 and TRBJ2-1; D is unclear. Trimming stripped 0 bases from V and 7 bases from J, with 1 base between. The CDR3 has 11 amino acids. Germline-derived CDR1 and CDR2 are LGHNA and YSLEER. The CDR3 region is CASSQDNEQFF. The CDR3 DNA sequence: TGCGCCAGCAGCCAAGATAATGAGCAGTTCTTC.

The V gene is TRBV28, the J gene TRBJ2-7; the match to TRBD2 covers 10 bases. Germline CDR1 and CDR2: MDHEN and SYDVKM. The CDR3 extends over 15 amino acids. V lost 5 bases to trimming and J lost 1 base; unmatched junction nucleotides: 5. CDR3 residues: CASSRTSGASYEQYF. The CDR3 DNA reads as TGTGCCAGCAGTCGGACTAGCGGAGCGTCCTACGAGCAGTACTTC.

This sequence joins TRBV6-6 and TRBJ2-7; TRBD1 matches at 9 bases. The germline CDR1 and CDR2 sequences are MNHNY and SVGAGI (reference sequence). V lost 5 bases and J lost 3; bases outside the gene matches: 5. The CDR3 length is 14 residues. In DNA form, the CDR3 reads TGTGCCAGCAGTGGACAGGGGTCCCTCTACGAGCAGTACTTC. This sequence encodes CASSGQGSLYEQYF.

CDR3 bases: TGTGCCAGCAGTGAGACCGGGACAGGGTCTGGAAACACCATATATTTT. The encoded protein is CASSETGTGSGNTIYF. The rearrangement joins TRBV6-2 or TRBV6-3 to TRBJ1-3; 9 positions match TRBD1. The V segment lost 5 bases and the J segment 1 base; nucleotides outside the gene matches: 6. This CDR3 is built from 16 residues. Germline CDR1 MNHEY, CDR2 SVGEGT.

The CDR3 reads CASSFLPAGTGGADTQYF. The CDR3 region has the DNA TGTGCCAGCAGTTTCCTACCCGCAGGGACAGGGGGTGCAGATACGCAGTATTTT. The rearrangement uses TRBV27 and TRBJ2-3; 11 positions agree with TRBD1. Trimming at V came to 3 bases and at J to 4 bases, leaving 12 bases not matched to a gene. CDR3 length: 18 amino acids. The germline V gene encodes CDR1 MNHEY and CDR2 SMNVEV (reference sequence).

The CDR3 protein is CASSLSGGGQETQYF. CDR3 bases: TGTGCCAGCTCCCTAAGTGGGGGGGGCCAAGAGACCCAGTACTTC. This sequence joins TRBV6-5 and TRBJ2-5; TRBD2 matches 7 bases. The CDR3 consists of 15 residues. V was clipped by 8 bases and J by 1 base; unmatched bases: 10. The V gene's germline CDR1 is MNHEY and CDR2 SVGAGI.

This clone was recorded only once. CDR3 residues: CASSYFGYEQFF. The CDR3 DNA reads TGTGCCAGCAGTTACTTCGGCTATGAGCAGTTCTTC. The chain couples TRBV6-2 or TRBV6-3 to TRBJ2-1; D ambiguous. Germline assignment: CDR1 MNHEY and CDR2 SVGEGT. V lost 1 base, J lost 8 bases, and 6 bases lay in between. The CDR3 has 12 residues.

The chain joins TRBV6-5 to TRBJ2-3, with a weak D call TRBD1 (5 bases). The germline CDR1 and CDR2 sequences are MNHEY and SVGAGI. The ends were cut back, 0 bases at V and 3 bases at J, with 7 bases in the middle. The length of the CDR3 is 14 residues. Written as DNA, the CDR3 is TGTGCCAGCAGTTACTCGACAGAAACAGATACGCAGTATTTT. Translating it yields CASSYSTETDTQYF.

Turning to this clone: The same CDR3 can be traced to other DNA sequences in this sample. CDR3 sequence (DNA): TGCGCCAGCAGTAGGACAGGGACCAACTATGGCTACACCTTC. It specifies CASSRTGTNYGYTF. The J gene is TRBJ1-2, the V gene TRBV5-1, with 8 bases that match TRBD1. Germline V lookup: CDR1 SGHRS, CDR2 YFSETQ. The CDR3 contains 14 residues. V shed 5 bases, J shed 2 bases, and the junction held 5 bases outside the gene matches.

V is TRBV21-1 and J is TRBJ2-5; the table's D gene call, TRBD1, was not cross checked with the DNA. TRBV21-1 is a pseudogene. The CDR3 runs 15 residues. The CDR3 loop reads CASSARTGVGETQYF. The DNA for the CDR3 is TGTGCCAGCAGCGCCCGGACAGGGGTGGGGGAGACCCAGTACTTC.

Here the CDR3 DNA reads TGTGCCACCAGTGACTCTAGGTCAGCGGGAGGCACCTACGAGCAGTACTTC. Translated, it gives CATSDSRSAGGTYEQYF. V is TRBV24-1 and J is TRBJ2-7, with 9 bases matching TRBD2. This CDR3 is 17 amino acids long. The germline CDR1 and CDR2 sequences are KGHDR and SFDVKD. Trimming removed 4 bases from V and 2 bases from J; junction bases left unmatched: 11.

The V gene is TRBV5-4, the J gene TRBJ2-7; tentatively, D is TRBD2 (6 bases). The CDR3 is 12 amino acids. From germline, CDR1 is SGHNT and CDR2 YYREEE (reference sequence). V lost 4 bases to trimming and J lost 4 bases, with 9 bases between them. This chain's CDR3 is CASSRDFYEQYF. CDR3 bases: TGTGCCAGCAGCCGGGACTTTTACGAGCAGTACTTC.

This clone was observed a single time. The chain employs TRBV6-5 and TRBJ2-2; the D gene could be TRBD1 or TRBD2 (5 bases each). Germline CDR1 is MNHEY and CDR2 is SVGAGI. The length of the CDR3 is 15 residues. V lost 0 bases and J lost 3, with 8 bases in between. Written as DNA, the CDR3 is TGTGCCAGCAGTTACTCCGGGACGGACACCGGGGAGCTGTTTTTT. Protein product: CASSYSGTDTGELFF.

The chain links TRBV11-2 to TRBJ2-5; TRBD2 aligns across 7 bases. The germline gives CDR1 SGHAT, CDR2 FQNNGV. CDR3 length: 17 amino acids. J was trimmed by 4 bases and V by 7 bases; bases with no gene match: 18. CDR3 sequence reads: CASIRGGTGRGTETQYF. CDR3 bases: TGTGCCAGCATCCGAGGCGGTACGGGGAGGGGTACAGAGACCCAGTACTTC.

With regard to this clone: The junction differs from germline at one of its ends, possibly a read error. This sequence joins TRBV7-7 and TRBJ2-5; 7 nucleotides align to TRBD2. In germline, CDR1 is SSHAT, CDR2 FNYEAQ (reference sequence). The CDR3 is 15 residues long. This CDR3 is CASSLLAAPQETQYF. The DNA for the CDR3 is TGTGCTAGCAGCCTGCTAGCGGCTCCTCAAGAGACCCAGTACTTC. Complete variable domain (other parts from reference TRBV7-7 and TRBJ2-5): GAGVSQSPRYKVTKRGQDVTLRCDPISSHATLYWYQQALGQGPEFLTYFNYEAQPDKSGLPSDRFSAERPEGSISTLTIQRTEQRDSAMYRCASSLLAAPQETQYFGPGTRLLVL.

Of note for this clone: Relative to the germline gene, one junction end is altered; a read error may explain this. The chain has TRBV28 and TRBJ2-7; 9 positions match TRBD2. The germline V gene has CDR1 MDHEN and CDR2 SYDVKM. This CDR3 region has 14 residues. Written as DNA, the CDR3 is TGTGCCAGCATGTCCGGAGGTAGCGGGGGCCATTCGAGCTTC. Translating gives CASMSGGSGGHSSF.

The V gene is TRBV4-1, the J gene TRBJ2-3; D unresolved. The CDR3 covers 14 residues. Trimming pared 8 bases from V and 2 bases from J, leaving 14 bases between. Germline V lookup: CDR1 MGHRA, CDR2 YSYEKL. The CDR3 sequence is CASRYTANTDTQYF. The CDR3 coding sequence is TGCGCCAGCCGATACACGGCAAACACAGATACGCAGTATTTT.

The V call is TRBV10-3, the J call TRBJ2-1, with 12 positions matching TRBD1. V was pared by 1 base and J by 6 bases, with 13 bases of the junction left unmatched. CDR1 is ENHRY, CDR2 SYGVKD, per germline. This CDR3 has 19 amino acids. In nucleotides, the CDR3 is TGTGCCATCAGTGAGTATCCCGGGACAGGGGGCGCGAGTAGCAATGAGCAGTTCTTC. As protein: CAISEYPGTGGASSNEQFF.

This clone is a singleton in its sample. The CDR3 spells CASSYDGLAVQETQYF. For the CDR3, the DNA is TGTGCCAGCAGTTACGACGGACTAGCGGTCCAAGAGACCCAGTACTTC. This chain connects TRBV6-5 to TRBJ2-5; 10 nucleotides match TRBD2. V dropped 2 bases and J dropped 1; count of bases not matched to a gene: 4. From germline, CDR1 is MNHEY and CDR2 SVGAGI. The CDR3 is made up of 16 amino acids.

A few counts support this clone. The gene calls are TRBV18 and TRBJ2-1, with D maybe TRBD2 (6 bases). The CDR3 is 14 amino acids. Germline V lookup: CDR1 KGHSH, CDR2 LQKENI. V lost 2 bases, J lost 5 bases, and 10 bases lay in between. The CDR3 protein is CASSPTSHHNEQFF. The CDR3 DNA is TGTGCCAGCTCACCAACTAGCCATCACAATGAGCAGTTCTTC.

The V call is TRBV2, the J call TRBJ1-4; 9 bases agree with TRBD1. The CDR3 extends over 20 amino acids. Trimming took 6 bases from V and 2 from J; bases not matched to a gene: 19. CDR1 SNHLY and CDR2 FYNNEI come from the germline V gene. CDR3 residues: CASSFSPLSRDRVTNEKLFF. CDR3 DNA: TGTGCCAGCAGCTTCTCTCCGCTTTCCCGGGACAGGGTTACTAATGAAAAACTGTTTTTT.

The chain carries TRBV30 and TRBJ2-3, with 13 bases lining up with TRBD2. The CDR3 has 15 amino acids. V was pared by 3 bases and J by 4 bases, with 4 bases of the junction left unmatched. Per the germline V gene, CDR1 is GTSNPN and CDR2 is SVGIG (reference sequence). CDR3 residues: CAWSKTSGRPDTQYF. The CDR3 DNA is TGTGCCTGGAGCAAGACTAGCGGGAGGCCAGATACGCAGTATTTT.

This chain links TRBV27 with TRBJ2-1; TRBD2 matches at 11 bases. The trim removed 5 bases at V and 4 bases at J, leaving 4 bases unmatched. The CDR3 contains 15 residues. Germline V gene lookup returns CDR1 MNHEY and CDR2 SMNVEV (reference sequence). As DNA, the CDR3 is TGTGCCAGCAGTCTGGGACTAGCGGATTACAATGAGCAGTTCTTC. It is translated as CASSLGLADYNEQFF.

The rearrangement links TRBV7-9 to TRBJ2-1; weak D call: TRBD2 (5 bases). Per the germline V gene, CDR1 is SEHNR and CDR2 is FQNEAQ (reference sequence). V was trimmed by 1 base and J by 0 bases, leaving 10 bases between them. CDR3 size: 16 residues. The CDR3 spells CASSLESGSSYNEQFF. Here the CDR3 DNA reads TGTGCCAGCAGCTTAGAGAGCGGTAGCTCCTACAATGAGCAGTTCTTC.

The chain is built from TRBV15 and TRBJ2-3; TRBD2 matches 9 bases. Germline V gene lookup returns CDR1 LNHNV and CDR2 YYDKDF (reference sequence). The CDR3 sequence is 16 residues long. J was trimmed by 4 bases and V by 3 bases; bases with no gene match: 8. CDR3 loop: CATSRVGGGAADTQYF. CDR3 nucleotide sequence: TGTGCCACCAGCAGGGTCGGCGGGGGGGCGGCAGATACGCAGTATTTT.

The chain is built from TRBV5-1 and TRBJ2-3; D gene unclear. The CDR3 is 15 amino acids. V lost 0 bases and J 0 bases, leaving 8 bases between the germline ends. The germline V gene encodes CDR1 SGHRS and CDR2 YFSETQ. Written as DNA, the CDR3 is TGCGCCAGCAGCTTGGAGGAATCTAGCACAGATACGCAGTATTTT. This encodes CASSLEESSTDTQYF. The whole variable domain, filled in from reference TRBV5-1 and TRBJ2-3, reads KAGVTQTPRYLIKTRGQQVTLSCSPISGHRSVSWYQQTPGQGLQFLFEYFSETQRNKGNFPGRFSGRQFSNSRSEMNVSTLELGDSALYLCASSLEESSTDTQYFGPGTRLTVL.

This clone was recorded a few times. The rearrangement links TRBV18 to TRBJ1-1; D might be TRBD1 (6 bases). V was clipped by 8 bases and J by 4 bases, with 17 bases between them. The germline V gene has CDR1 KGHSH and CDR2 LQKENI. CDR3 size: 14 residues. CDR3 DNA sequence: TGTGCCAGCGGATCGGGGGCGCAGGGCACTGAAGCTTTCTTT. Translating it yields CASGSGAQGTEAFF.

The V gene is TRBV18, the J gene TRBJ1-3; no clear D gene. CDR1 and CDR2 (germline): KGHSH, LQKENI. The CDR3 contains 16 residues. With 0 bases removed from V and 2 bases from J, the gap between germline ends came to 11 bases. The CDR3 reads CASSPPPGITGNTIYF. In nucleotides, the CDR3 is TGTGCCAGCTCACCACCCCCAGGTATCACTGGAAACACCATATATTTT.